Below are 12 T cell receptor beta chains sequenced from a single sample in a study of blood T cell repertoires in COVID-19. Sequencing used immunoSEQ multiplex PCR; TCRdb keeps in-frame clones, though not all of them. The data hold more than 20,000 clones, with more than 80% observed a single time. Material: peripheral blood. All receptors derive from a human donor in a cohort sampled during active COVID-19.

J is TRBJ1-1 and V is TRBV25-1; 10 bases align to TRBD1. The length of the CDR3 is 16 residues. Germline CDR1 is MGHDK and CDR2 is SYGVNS. The V and J ends lost 2 bases and 9 bases, in that order; junction bases with no gene match: 12. The CDR3 coding sequence is TGTGCCAGCAGTGAAACTCGACAGGGGGCGCCGGGAAAAGCTTTCTTT. Amino acid sequence: CASSETRQGAPGKAFF.

The J gene is TRBJ1-3, the V gene TRBV19; tentatively, D is TRBD1 (5 bases). CDR3 length: 13 amino acids. Germline V gene lookup returns CDR1 LNHDA and CDR2 SQIVND (reference sequence). V was trimmed by 5 bases and J by 2 bases, leaving 7 bases between them. The CDR3 spells CASSGATGNTIYF. Here the CDR3 DNA reads TGTGCCAGTAGTGGGGCTACTGGAAACACCATATATTTT.

This clone was counted between two and nine times. V usage is TRBV20-1 and J usage is TRBJ1-6, with D uncertain. V lost 1 base to trimming and J lost 9 bases, with 4 bases between them. CDR1 is DFQATT and CDR2 is SNEGSKA in the germline V gene (reference sequence). The CDR3 has 11 residues. The CDR3 nucleotides read TGCAGTGCTAGAGTCGGTTCACCCCTCCACTTT. Its translation: CSARVGSPLHF.

This rearrangement joins TRBV27 to TRBJ1-6; possible D gene TRBD1, 5 bases. V was trimmed by 5 bases and J by 6 bases, leaving 11 bases between them. The CDR3 has 14 residues. Germline V gene sequence: CDR1 MNHEY, CDR2 SMNVEV (reference sequence). CDR3 sequence: CASSGVQGNSPLHF. The CDR3 DNA reads TGTGCCAGCAGTGGGGTCCAGGGTAATTCACCCCTCCACTTT.

This sequence joins TRBV4-2 and TRBJ2-5, with 10 bases matching TRBD2. Germline loops: CDR1 LGHNA, CDR2 YNFKEQ. V lost 4 bases, J lost 5 bases, and 10 bases stayed unmatched. This CDR3 spans 16 amino acids. The CDR3 reads CASSRNSGGSLETQYF. CDR3 DNA sequence: TGTGCCAGCAGCCGTAATAGCGGGGGGAGCTTGGAGACCCAGTACTTC.

In its sample, this clone was seen once. The chain combines TRBV6-1 with TRBJ1-5; weak D call: TRBD1 (5 bases). V lost 3 bases, J lost 3 bases, and 12 bases lay in between. The CDR3 is 15 residues long. CDR1 MNHNS and CDR2 SASEGT come from the germline V gene. The CDR3: CASSDSGHLNQPQHF. The CDR3 DNA is TGTGCCAGCAGTGATTCCGGACACCTCAATCAGCCCCAGCATTTT.

This clone was counted a single time. This chain joins TRBV6-5 and TRBJ2-7; maybe TRBD1 (6 bases). Germline V gives CDR1 MNHEY, CDR2 SVGAGI. The CDR3 has 13 amino acids. Trimming shortened V by 6 bases and J by 5 bases, and 14 bases separated the two germline ends. In nucleotides, the CDR3 is TGTGCCAGCAGGGGGCAGGGGAGCCACGAGCAGTACTTC. Translating gives CASRGQGSHEQYF.

The V and J genes are TRBV27 and TRBJ1-2; 7 nucleotides match TRBD1. Germline V gives CDR1 MNHEY, CDR2 SMNVEV (reference sequence). The V gene end was trimmed by 7 bases and the J gene end by 7 bases; junction bases not matched to a gene: 6. The length of the CDR3 is 12 residues. CDR3 loop: CASTTTGSGYTF. DNA for the CDR3: TGTGCCAGCACCACGACAGGGAGTGGCTACACCTTC.

This sequence joins TRBV6-5 and TRBJ1-5, with D perhaps TRBD1 (5 bases). With 8 bases removed from V and 3 bases from J, the gap between germline ends came to 11 bases. Germline V gene data show CDR1 as MNHEY and CDR2 as SVGAGI. The CDR3 length is 13 residues. CDR3 loop: CASRPQANQPQHF. The CDR3 nucleotides are TGTGCCAGCCGGCCACAGGCCAATCAGCCCCAGCATTTT.

The chain has TRBV29-1 and TRBJ2-1, with a possible D match to TRBD1 (6 bases). The CDR3 is made up of 11 amino acids. V was pared by 5 bases and J by 8 bases, with 10 bases between. Germline V gene data show CDR1 as SQVTM and CDR2 as ANQGSEA. As DNA, the CDR3 is TGCAGCGTTCTTAGGGGGTATGAGCAGTTCTTC. Translated, it gives CSVLRGYEQFF.

The chain has TRBV11-3 and TRBJ2-2, with 10 positions matching TRBD1. J gave up 5 bases and V 7 bases, and 13 bases lay outside the gene matches. This CDR3 comprises 17 residues. Looked up from germline, CDR1 is SGHNT and CDR2 is YENEEA. The CDR3 bases are TGTGCCAGCAAAGGGACAGGGGCCCCCCGTGGGACCGGGGAGCTGTTTTTT. It yields the protein CASKGTGAPRGTGELFF.

The chain combines TRBV27 with TRBJ2-4, with D maybe TRBD1 (6 bases). Per germline, CDR1 MNHEY and CDR2 SMNVEV (reference sequence). The V and J ends lost 5 bases and 7 bases respectively, with 12 bases between them. This CDR3 region has 13 residues. The CDR3 region is CASSVSRGNIQYF. CDR3 nucleotide sequence: TGTGCCAGCAGTGTGTCCAGGGGCAACATTCAGTACTTC.